The rows below give T cell receptor beta chains drawn from one sample of a study of blood T cell repertoires in COVID-19. The table came from immunoSEQ multiplex PCR; TCRdb's copy has only in-frame clones and leaves some out. The sample yields around 99,000 clones, roughly 75% seen once. The sample taken for sequencing was peripheral blood. Receptors originate from a human donor in a cohort sampled during active or convalescent COVID-19. CDR3s include the opening cysteine and the closing phenylalanine or tryptophan. Each record gives: D gene, clone size, V gene, J gene, CDR3 DNA, CDR3 protein. The D gene is left open where the match is weak. Some rows have no size entry. The others give once, few or many, or a class for an expanded clone.

D gene: TRBD1; clone size: NA; V gene: TRBV19; J gene: TRBJ2-7; CDR3 DNA: TGTGCAACGGGACAGGGCTACGAGCAGTACTTC; CDR3 protein: CATGQGYEQYF
D gene: TRBD1; clone size: NA; V gene: TRBV5-1; J gene: TRBJ2-7; CDR3 DNA: TGCGCCAGCAGCTTGGCGGGACAGGGCTACGAGCAGTACTTC; CDR3 protein: CASSLAGQGYEQYF
D gene: NA; clone size: NA; V gene: TRBV7-2; J gene: TRBJ2-1; CDR3 DNA: TGTGCCAGCAGCTTAGTAGGGGTCGCGGTTGAGCAGTTCTTC; CDR3 protein: CASSLVGVAVEQFF
D gene: TRBD1; clone size: NA; V gene: TRBV11-2; J gene: TRBJ2-7; CDR3 DNA: TGTGCCAGCAGCCCCTCGACAGGGACCTACGAGCAGTACTTC; CDR3 protein: CASSPSTGTYEQYF
D gene: TRBD1; clone size: NA; V gene: TRBV27; J gene: TRBJ1-1; CDR3 DNA: TGTGCCAGCAGTTCCACCGGACAGGGGATTATTCGAGCTTTCTTT; CDR3 protein: CASSSTGQGIIRAFF
D gene: NA; clone size: NA; V gene: TRBV2; J gene: TRBJ1-1; CDR3 DNA: TGTGCCAGCAGAATTCAAGGGGTAATGAACACTGAAGCTTTCTTT; CDR3 protein: CASRIQGVMNTEAFF
D gene: TRBD2; clone size: NA; V gene: TRBV29-1; J gene: TRBJ2-7; CDR3 DNA: TGCAGCGTTGGGACTAGCCCCTACGAGCAGTACTTC; CDR3 protein: CSVGTSPYEQYF
D gene: TRBD2; clone size: NA; V gene: TRBV25-1; J gene: TRBJ2-5; CDR3 DNA: TGTGCCAGCAGTGAATTCGGACTAGCGGCGTACCAAGAGACCCAGTACTTC; CDR3 protein: CASSEFGLAAYQETQYF
D gene: TRBD1; clone size: NA; V gene: TRBV10-3; J gene: TRBJ2-7; CDR3 DNA: TGTGCCATCAGGAAGCAAGGTGGGGACAGTTCGGTCGAGCAGTACTTC; CDR3 protein: CAIRKQGGDSSVEQYF
D gene: NA; clone size: NA; V gene: TRBV5-6; J gene: TRBJ2-5; CDR3 DNA: TGTGCCAGCAGCTCAATAGTCGAAGGGGTGCGGAAAGAGACCCAGTACTTC; CDR3 protein: CASSSIVEGVRKETQYF
D gene: TRBD2; clone size: NA; V gene: TRBV28; J gene: TRBJ2-1; CDR3 DNA: TGTGCCAGCAAACCGATGGGACTAGCGCCTTACAATGAGCAGTTCTTC; CDR3 protein: CASKPMGLAPYNEQFF
D gene: TRBD2; clone size: once; V gene: TRBV19; J gene: TRBJ2-1; CDR3 DNA: TGTGCCAGTAGTATAGCCAGCGGGGGGTCCCAAACCTTCTACAATGAGCAGTTCTTC; CDR3 protein: CASSIASGGSQTFYNEQFF
D gene: NA; clone size: once; V gene: TRBV5-1; J gene: TRBJ1-2; CDR3 DNA: TGCGCCAGCAGCTTGCAGGGCCATGGCTACACCTTC; CDR3 protein: CASSLQGHGYTF
D gene: NA; clone size: NA; V gene: TRBV2; J gene: TRBJ2-2; CDR3 DNA: TGTGCCAGCAGTGATGCGGGGTGGAGTTACACCGGGGAGCTGTTTTTT; CDR3 protein: CASSDAGWSYTGELFF
D gene: TRBD2; clone size: NA; V gene: TRBV6-5; J gene: TRBJ2-7; CDR3 DNA: TGTGCCAGCTTCAGTAGCGGGAGATCCTACGAGCAGTACTTC; CDR3 protein: CASFSSGRSYEQYF
D gene: TRBD2; clone size: NA; V gene: TRBV14; J gene: TRBJ2-1; CDR3 DNA: TGTGCCAGCAGCCAAGTGCTGGGGGGGAGGACTAGCGGGAACAATGAGCAGTTCTTC; CDR3 protein: CASSQVLGGRTSGNNEQFF
D gene: NA; clone size: NA; V gene: TRBV6-5; J gene: TRBJ2-5; CDR3 DNA: TGTGCCAGCAGGACCAGGACAGCCCTACAAGAGACCCAGTACTTC; CDR3 protein: CASRTRTALQETQYF
D gene: NA; clone size: NA; V gene: TRBV7-6; J gene: TRBJ2-2; CDR3 DNA: TGTGCCAGCAGCTTAGCCGAGACCGGGGAGCTGTTTTTT; CDR3 protein: CASSLAETGELFF
D gene: TRBD2; clone size: NA; V gene: TRBV7-2; J gene: TRBJ2-5; CDR3 DNA: TGTGCCAGCAGCCAACGTCGGCGGGGGGGCCTGGAGACCCAGTACTTC; CDR3 protein: CASSQRRRGGLETQYF
D gene: TRBD1; clone size: NA; V gene: TRBV19; J gene: TRBJ2-5; CDR3 DNA: TGTGCCAGTAGCCTGGACAGGTTGGGGGCAGAGACCCAGTACTTC; CDR3 protein: CASSLDRLGAETQYF
D gene: NA; clone size: NA; V gene: TRBV6-5; J gene: TRBJ1-2; CDR3 DNA: TGTGCCAGCAGTCGACTAGGAGGGAACTATGGCTACACCTTC; CDR3 protein: CASSRLGGNYGYTF
D gene: TRBD2; clone size: medium-sized; V gene: TRBV20-1; J gene: TRBJ2-3; CDR3 DNA: TGCAGTGCTAGTGGGGGGAAGTCGGCTAGCGGATACACAGATACGCAGTATTTT; CDR3 protein: CSASGGKSASGYTDTQYF
D gene: NA; clone size: NA; V gene: TRBV2; J gene: TRBJ2-7; CDR3 DNA: TGTGCCAGCAGCCAGAGACAGATCTACGAGCAGTACTTC; CDR3 protein: CASSQRQIYEQYF
D gene: TRBD2; clone size: NA; V gene: TRBV19; J gene: TRBJ2-3; CDR3 DNA: TGTGCCAGTAGTGCCCTGGGAGGGTTACCAGATACGCAGTATTTT; CDR3 protein: CASSALGGLPDTQYF
D gene: NA; clone size: NA; V gene: TRBV4-1; J gene: TRBJ2-1; CDR3 DNA: TGCGCCAGCAGCCAAATCGACAGCGACTACAATGAGCAGTTCTTC; CDR3 protein: CASSQIDSDYNEQFF
D gene: TRBD1; clone size: few; V gene: TRBV14; J gene: TRBJ2-3; CDR3 DNA: TGTGCCAGCAGCCAACCGGACAGGGACAGAGATACGCAGTATTTT; CDR3 protein: CASSQPDRDRDTQYF
D gene: NA; clone size: NA; V gene: TRBV7-6; J gene: TRBJ2-1; CDR3 DNA: TGTGCCAGCAGCTTAGTCGATGGCTTCTCCTACAATGAGCAGTTCTTC; CDR3 protein: CASSLVDGFSYNEQFF
D gene: TRBD1; clone size: few; V gene: TRBV4-1; J gene: TRBJ1-2; CDR3 DNA: TGCGCCAGCAGCCAACCCAGACAGGGATACGGCTATGGCTACACCTTC; CDR3 protein: CASSQPRQGYGYGYTF
D gene: TRBD1; clone size: NA; V gene: TRBV10-3; J gene: TRBJ1-2; CDR3 DNA: TGTGCCATCAGTGACCCGGGACAGGGGGCGTACGGCTACACCTTC; CDR3 protein: CAISDPGQGAYGYTF
D gene: TRBD1; clone size: NA; V gene: TRBV18; J gene: TRBJ2-7; CDR3 DNA: TGTGCCAGCTCACCCGACAGGGGGAACGAGCAGTACTTC; CDR3 protein: CASSPDRGNEQYF
D gene: NA; clone size: once; V gene: TRBV7-9; J gene: TRBJ1-2; CDR3 DNA: TGTGCCAGCAGCCAGTCAGGGCTTAGGGATGGCTACACCTTC; CDR3 protein: CASSQSGLRDGYTF
D gene: NA; clone size: NA; V gene: TRBV4-1; J gene: TRBJ2-3; CDR3 DNA: TGCGCCAGCAGCCACTCCGGGGGAACAGGGGCAACAGATACGCAGTATTTT; CDR3 protein: CASSHSGGTGATDTQYF